This record concerns one TCR beta chain sequence. Its antigen is currently unknown. The data derive from a study of post-analysis software for immune sequencing data. Study-wide results and limits: Relative to controls, patients had five TRBV segments at higher frequency, with TRBV5-6, TRBV5-1 and TRBV20-1 among these.

The V end was cut by 3 bases, the J end by 12 bases, with 9 bases between. This CDR3 is built from 12 residues. Libraries were made from TCR beta cDNA, and they carried unique molecular identifiers. MiXCR, run by TCRdb on the PCR reads, gives a single entry per CDR3 protein. The table includes 740,000 or so distinct CDR3 sequences, roughly 50% detected once. The chain combines TRBV12-3 or TRBV12-4 with TRBJ2-6, with D possibly TRBD1 on 6 matching bases. Sequenced material: blood. The source is a girl between 10 and 17 years old with multiple sclerosis. The CDR3 sequence is CASSLGQAVLTF. DNA for the CDR3: TGTGCCAGCAGTTTGGGACAAGCCGTCCTGACTTTC.